Below are 30 T cell receptor delta chains sequenced from a single sample in a study of in vitro expanded adult blood gammadelta T cells. TCRdb redid the clone calls on the 5' RACE reads with CATT. Of about 680 delta-chain clones listed, roughly 48% are singletons. FACS sorting after expansion isolated live CD3+ TCRgammadelta+ Vgamma9+ Vdelta2+ T cells. A one-day pulse of approximately 10 nM HMBPP was given to PBMC before three washes. Cultures were expanded for 14 to 15 days, with IL-2 added every 3 to 4 days. The antigens these receptors bind are not known. This sample comprised gamma-delta T cells from peripheral blood expanded in culture, obtained from an in vitro culture stimulated with HMBPP. Source of these receptors: an adult in good health.

Remarks on this clone: Given a much more abundant clone one base away, this may be a read error. V is TRDV2 and J is TRDJ3; D perhaps matches TRDD3 (5 bases). In germline, CDR1 is GEAIGNYY, CDR2 EKD. The CDR3 spans 20 residues. V was pared by 0 bases and J by 0 bases, with 17 bases between. The CDR3 here is CACDTGVAGRRSWDTRQMFF. The CDR3 coding sequence is TGTGCCTGTGACACCGGAGTAGCTGGGAGACGCTCCTGGGACACCCGACAGATGTTTTTC.

Details on this clone: A far larger clone is one base from this, pointing to a likely read error. CDR3 nucleotide sequence: TGTGCCTGTGACCCAGTTGGGGGACCAGCCGACTACGCCGATAAACTCATCTTT. Amino acid sequence: CACDPVGGPADYADKLIF. The chain couples TRDV2 to TRDJ1, with 7 positions matching TRDD3. Per the germline V gene, CDR1 is GEAIGNYY and CDR2 is EKD. The V gene end was trimmed by 3 bases and the J gene end by 3 bases; junction bases not matched to a gene: 18. The length of the CDR3 is 18 residues.

In this sample, this clone is medium-sized. A much more abundant neighbour one base away suggests this may be a read error. In the same sample, other DNA sequences code for this CDR3. The V call is TRDV2, the J call TRDJ1, with 9 bases aligning to TRDD3. The CDR3 length is 15 residues. J was trimmed by 5 bases and V by 3 bases; bases with no gene match: 9. Per the germline V gene, CDR1 is GEAIGNYY and CDR2 is EKD. The CDR3 region is CACDAIGGYIDKLIF. For the CDR3, the DNA is TGTGCCTGTGACGCTATTGGGGGATATATTGATAAACTCATCTTT.

This clone was found a few times. A much bigger clone sits one base away, suggesting this may be a read error. This CDR3 is also generated by other DNA sequences in the sample. The chain is built from TRDV2 and TRDJ1; 10 bases fit TRDD3. The CDR3 totals 17 residues. The germline CDR1 and CDR2 sequences are GEAIGNYY and EKD. V lost 0 bases to trimming and J lost 5 bases; unmatched junction nucleotides: 11. CDR3 in amino acids: CACDTVLGDNLRDKLIF. The CDR3 bases are TGTGCCTGTGACACCGTTCTGGGGGATAATTTACGAGATAAACTCATCTTT.

Remarks on this clone: A read error is the likely source, as a far larger clone sits one nucleotide away. The sample contains more than one DNA sequence encoding this CDR3. The chain recombines TRDV2 with TRDJ1; 12 bases agree with TRDD3. V lost 0 bases to trimming and J lost 5 bases; unmatched junction nucleotides: 15. This CDR3 comprises 19 residues. Germline V gene sequence: CDR1 GEAIGNYY, CDR2 EKD. CDR3 coding DNA: TGTGCCTGTGACACCGTTCTACTGGGGGATACTGATTGGACAGATAAACTCATCTTT. It encodes CACDTVLLGDTDWTDKLIF.

About this clone: This likely reflects a read error, since a far larger clone is one base away. Other DNA sequences of this sample code for an identical CDR3. This sequence joins TRDV2 and TRDJ1; no definite D call. In germline, CDR1 is GEAIGNYY, CDR2 EKD. The CDR3 sequence is 14 residues long. This CDR3 is CACDTLRHTDKLIF. DNA for the CDR3: TGTGCCTGTGACACTCTACGACACACTGATAAACTCATCTTT.

Comment on this clone: A much larger clone differs from this one at a single base, so this may be a read error. This specimen includes other DNA sequences encoding the same CDR3. The J gene is TRDJ1, the V gene TRDV2; a possible D gene is TRDD3 (5 bases). The CDR3 runs 18 residues. Germline V gene sequence: CDR1 GEAIGNYY, CDR2 EKD. CDR3 DNA: TGTGCCTGTGACACCCTGGGAGGGGAAAAAACGTACACTGATAAACTCATCTTT. This sequence encodes CACDTLGGEKTYTDKLIF.

In regard to this clone: A read error may explain this, as a much larger clone is one base away. This sample also contains other DNA sequences that code for the same CDR3. V gene TRDV2 combines with J gene TRDJ1; possibly TRDD3 for D (5 bases). There are 19 residues in the CDR3. V lost 0 bases and J lost 7, with 29 bases in between. CDR1 GEAIGNYY and CDR2 EKD come from the germline V gene. CDR3 sequence (DNA): TGTGCCTGTGACACCGTCCGGATGGGGAGCAACCCGGTTAGTGGTAAACTCATCTTT. Protein sequence: CACDTVRMGSNPVSGKLIF.

This clone is large in the sample. The rearrangement links TRDV2 to TRDJ1; 13 nucleotides line up with TRDD3. The CDR3 has 22 amino acids. Germline trimming cut 0 bases from V and 5 bases from J; bases unmatched to any gene: 23. Germline CDR1 and CDR2: GEAIGNYY and EKD. The CDR3 reads CACDTLSTGGYADVPGRDKLIF. The CDR3 DNA sequence: TGTGCCTGTGACACCTTAAGTACTGGGGGATACGCGGACGTCCCCGGGAGGGATAAACTCATCTTT.

This clone was detected only a few times. The chain is built from TRDV2 and TRDJ3; TRDD3 matches at 9 bases. This CDR3 comprises 19 residues. Germline values: CDR1 GEAIGNYY, CDR2 EKD. The ends lost 3 bases at V and 5 bases at J; junction bases unmatched: 13. The DNA for the CDR3 is TGTGCCTGTGACTCAACTGGGGGACAACCTAACCGGGACACCCGACAGATGTTTTTC. It encodes CACDSTGGQPNRDTRQMFF.

This clone was detected only once. It differs at one base from a far larger clone, so likely a read error. This specimen includes other DNA sequences encoding the same CDR3. The chain links TRDV2 to TRDJ1; 9 positions agree with TRDD3. The CDR3 sequence is 15 residues long. CDR1 GEAIGNYY and CDR2 EKD come from the germline V gene. Germline trimming cut 3 bases from V and 8 bases from J; bases unmatched to any gene: 12. The CDR3 loop reads CACDAIGGYIDKLIF. The CDR3 nucleotides are TGTGCCTGTGACGCTATTGGGGGATATATCGACAAACTCATCTTT.

Of note for this clone: A far larger clone differs by one base, so this is likely a read error. Additional DNA sequences in this sample encode the identical CDR3. The rearrangement links TRDV2 to TRDJ1, with 8 positions matching TRDD3. Germline-derived CDR1 and CDR2 are GEAIGNYY and EKD. The length of the CDR3 is 15 residues. The CDR3 bases are TGTGCCTGTGACACGCTCTGGGGGAACACAGATAAACTCATCTTT. It yields the protein CACDTLWGNTDKLIF.

Points on this clone: A read error may account for a junction end that differs from germline. The chain links TRDV2 to TRDJ1; TRDD3 is a possible D gene (6 bases). Germline-derived CDR1 and CDR2 are GEAIGNYY and EKD. The CDR3 sequence is 14 residues long. The CDR3 region is CARDTIGGDHKLIF. The CDR3, as DNA: TGTGCCCGTGACACCATTGGGGGCGACCATAAACTCATCTTT.

For this clone: A far larger clone is just one base off, so this is likely a read error. Other DNA sequences within the sample encode an identical CDR3. This chain connects TRDV2 to TRDJ1; 12 bases fit TRDD3. This CDR3 has 17 amino acids. Germline values: CDR1 GEAIGNYY, CDR2 EKD. The CDR3 loop reads CACDPLSTGGYTDKLIF. The CDR3 DNA is TGTGCCTGTGACCCACTTTCGACTGGGGGATACACAGATAAACTCATCTTT.

Regarding this clone: TCRdb lists the protein of a much larger clone for this DNA, which differs at residue 4, so this is likely a read error; the protein given here is translated from the DNA itself. V is TRDV2 and J is TRDJ1; tentative D call: TRDD3 (5 bases). Trimming took off 4 bases at V and 0 bases at J, with 14 bases between the two ends. The CDR3 contains 15 residues. CDR1 and CDR2 from the germline V gene are GEAIGNYY and EKD. Here the CDR3 reads CACETVGTHTDKLIF. In DNA, the CDR3 is TGTGCCTGTGAAACCGTGGGGACTCACACCGATAAACTCATCTTT.

A note on this clone: A far bigger clonotype differs at one base, so this is likely a read error. Other DNA sequences in this specimen translate into the identical CDR3. The rearrangement links TRDV2 to TRDJ1; 10 bases map to TRDD3. The germline V gene encodes CDR1 GEAIGNYY and CDR2 EKD. The CDR3 covers 18 residues. The V and J ends lost 4 bases and 0 bases, in that order; junction bases with no gene match: 13. Here the CDR3 DNA reads TGTGCCTGTGATACCGTAGGCGGGGGATACGCAGACACCGATAAACTCATCTTT. Amino acids: CACDTVGGGYADTDKLIF.

This clone was detected a few times. This probably arose from a read error, given a far larger clone one base away. The chain has TRDV2 and TRDJ1; possible D gene TRDD2, 5 bases. Germline V gene data show CDR1 as GEAIGNYY and CDR2 as EKD. The CDR3 covers 21 residues. CDR3 loop: CACDEVGRETLLSLYTDKLTF. CDR3 bases: TGTGCCTGTGACGAGGTCGGAAGGGAGACCCTACTTTCCTTATACACCGATAAACTCACCTTT.

About this clone itself: A far larger clone is one nucleotide away, so this likely arose from a read error. This chain joins TRDV2 and TRDJ1, with 9 bases fitting TRDD3. This CDR3 has 16 residues. The germline V gene encodes CDR1 GEAIGNYY and CDR2 EKD. The V and J ends lost 3 bases and 0 bases, in that order; junction bases with no gene match: 7. CDR3 amino acids: CACDLLGDSNTDKLIF. As DNA, the CDR3 is TGTGCCTGTGACCTTCTGGGGGATTCTAACACCGATAAACTCATCTTT.

Points on this clone: A far larger clone is one base from this, pointing to a likely read error. CDR3 residues: CACDTLHAGGYAGDKLIF. The DNA of the CDR3 is TGTGCCTGTGACACCCTCCATGCTGGGGGATACGCGGGCGATAAACTCATCTTT. This chain connects TRDV2 to TRDJ1, with 12 bases fitting TRDD3. Losses at the gene ends were 0 bases for V and 4 bases for J; bases not matched to a gene: 11. The germline V gene encodes CDR1 GEAIGNYY and CDR2 EKD. CDR3 size: 18 residues.

As for this clone: This likely came from a read error, as a far larger clone is one base away. The V gene is TRDV2, the J gene TRDJ1, with 7 nucleotides matching TRDD3. The CDR3 covers 16 residues. The germline V gene has CDR1 GEAIGNYY and CDR2 EKD. The ends lost 1 base at V and 0 bases at J; junction bases unmatched: 7. DNA of the CDR3: TGTGCCTGTGACACAGGACTGGGGACGTACACCGATAAACTCATCTTT. Residues: CACDTGLGTYTDKLIF.

In its sample, this clone ranks as large (0.1 to 1%). The sample holds other DNA sequences that translate to the same CDR3. The chain has TRDV2 and TRDJ1, with D possibly being TRDD3 (6 bases). The CDR3 has 16 residues. Germline CDR1 is GEAIGNYY and CDR2 is EKD. Trimming shortened V by 3 bases and J by 0 bases, and 16 bases separated the two germline ends. CDR3 in amino acids: CACDEMGIGDTDKLIF. The CDR3 bases are TGTGCCTGTGACGAGATGGGGATTGGAGACACCGATAAACTCATCTTT.

A remark on this clone: The likely explanation is a read error, given a far larger clone one base away. The gene calls are TRDV2 and TRDJ1, with D perhaps TRDD3 (5 bases). Deletions cut 3 bases from V and 0 bases from J, with 19 bases between. The CDR3 loop spans 17 amino acids. The germline V gene has CDR1 GEAIGNYY and CDR2 EKD. CDR3 coding DNA: TGTGCCTGTGACTCCGTCGGGGAACATAAGTACACCGATAAACTCATCTTT. Translating gives CACDSVGEHKYTDKLIF.

About this clone itself: This is likely an artifact of a read error, given a far larger clone one base away. J is TRDJ1 and V is TRDV2, with 8 bases lining up with TRDD3. The V and J ends lost 2 bases and 0 bases, in that order; junction bases with no gene match: 16. The CDR3 is made up of 19 amino acids. Germline V gives CDR1 GEAIGNYY, CDR2 EKD. The CDR3 spells CACDKVMGDPRGYTDKLIF. CDR3 coding DNA: TGTGCCTGTGACAAGGTAATGGGGGATCCGCGGGGATACACCGATAAACTCATCTTT.

A word on this clone: A much larger clone differs by one base, so this may be a read error. This CDR3 is also generated by other DNA sequences in the sample. V and J are TRDV2 and TRDJ1; 9 bases map to TRDD3. CDR3 length: 19 amino acids. Germline loops: CDR1 GEAIGNYY, CDR2 EKD. CDR3 in DNA: TGTGCCTGTGAGATGATTCCCGGGTACTGGGGGACGTACACAGATAAACTCATCTTT. The encoded protein is CACEMIPGYWGTYTDKLIF.

By its share, this clone is hyperexpanded. At the DNA level, this CDR3 is encoded by other sequences in the same sample as well. The chain couples TRDV2 to TRDJ1; D is uncertain. The V end was cut by 3 bases, the J end by 0 bases, with 10 bases between. There are 14 residues in the CDR3. Germline V gives CDR1 GEAIGNYY, CDR2 EKD. CDR3 nucleotide sequence: TGTGCCTGTGACTCCCTTTCCCACACCGATAAACTCATCTTT. Translated: CACDSLSHTDKLIF.

As for this clone: This DNA translates differently at residue 9 from the TCRdb protein, which is that of a much larger clone; a read error is likely, and the protein shown is the DNA's own translation. The chain combines TRDV2 with TRDJ1; 8 nucleotides line up with TRDD3. The CDR3 consists of 15 residues. Trimming at V came to 3 bases and at J to 4 bases, leaving 9 bases not matched to a gene. Per the germline V gene, CDR1 is GEAIGNYY and CDR2 is EKD. The CDR3 sequence: CACDALLGVNDKLIF. The CDR3 DNA reads as TGTGCCTGTGACGCCCTACTGGGGGTGAACGATAAACTCATCTTT.

Concerning this clone itself: Possible read error: a much larger clone is one base away. The same CDR3 is also encoded by other DNA sequences in this sample. The chain joins TRDV2 to TRDJ1; 8 nucleotides match TRDD3. The CDR3 is made up of 16 amino acids. In germline, CDR1 is GEAIGNYY, CDR2 EKD. CDR3 sequence reads: CACDPITGGYTDKLIF. CDR3 nucleotides: TGTGCCTGTGACCCGATTACTGGGGGGTACACTGATAAACTCATCTTT.

This clone was found a few times. It is likely a read error: a sequence one base away is far more abundant. Other nucleotide sequences in the sample specify the same CDR3. The genes are TRDV2 and TRDJ1; 10 bases match TRDD3. After removal of 0 bases from V and 5 bases from J, the junction contained 14 bases not matched to a gene. Germline-derived CDR1 and CDR2 are GEAIGNYY and EKD. This CDR3 contains 18 residues. CDR3 DNA sequence: TGTGCCTGTGACACCGTTGGAGGCTTGGGGGATACCGGAGATAAACTCATCTTT. This encodes CACDTVGGLGDTGDKLIF.

About this clone: The mismatch at residue 5 between this DNA's translation and the TCRdb protein of a much larger clone likely reflects a read error; the protein shown is translated from the DNA. This chain connects TRDV2 to TRDJ1; unclear D gene. The length of the CDR3 is 15 residues. Trimming left V 1 base short and J 1 base short, with 12 bases between. The germline CDR1 and CDR2 sequences are GEAIGNYY and EKD. CDR3: CACDTISWPTDKLIF. CDR3 sequence (DNA): TGTGCCTGTGACACGATAAGCTGGCCCACCGATAAACTCATCTTT.

This clone has only one observation. A single base is all that separates this from a far larger clone, so a read error is likely. The sample contains more than one DNA sequence encoding this CDR3. V gene TRDV2 combines with J gene TRDJ1, with 10 nucleotides matching TRDD3. The CDR3 length is 18 residues. V lost 2 bases and J lost 7; bases outside the gene matches: 18. CDR1 and CDR2 from the germline V gene are GEAIGNYY and EKD. DNA for the CDR3: TGTGCCTGTGACAGTATTACTTCCTACGGGGGATACGGGACTAAACTCATCTTT. Amino acids: CACDSITSYGGYGTKLIF.